Described below is a single T cell receptor (beta chain) sequence and its context. Its antigen target is currently unknown. Base qualities are missing; no much larger clone stands one base away. The record originates from a study of blood T cell repertoires in COVID-19 (TCRdb year 2020). Study-wide context: Samples covering the acute and convalescent phases of COVID-19 were provided by collaborators in the United States, Italy and Spain. Deeply sampled blood TCRbeta repertoires from subjects exposed to, actively infected with, or recovered from COVID-19 were included in the dataset. Sample metadata almost always included a de-identified subject ID, COVID-19 status, age in years and sex. The repertoires were made available in a free public database intended to serve as a resource for research on the immune response to SARS-CoV-2. The samples were drawn from two sources: the first 160 participants of the ongoing ImmuneRACE study, and over 1,000 subjects contributed by 6 global collaborators. Where available, HLA class I and class II types were taken from metadata supplied by the sample provider and were not determined by assay-based typing. The prospective study material was composed of cDNA or gDNA derived from T cells, B-cell-depleted T cells, or PBMCs.

Samples from volunteer blood donors who had recovered from COVID-19 were contributed by a second Seattle source. The collaborating institutions used their own protocols to collect whole blood in K2EDTA tubes. For TCRbeta analysis, collaborator samples were shipped as frozen whole blood, as isolated PBMCs, or as DNA extracted from either sample type. TCRbeta CDR3 regions were amplified from genomic DNA using the immunoSEQ Assay, a bias-controlled multiplex PCR. As for the authors' bioinformatics: Nucleated cell counts per sample were estimated from amplification of reference gene primers within the assay. To quantify the absolute abundance of each unique TCRbeta CDR3 rearrangement, sequence reads were collapsed and filtered. For each sample, productive Simpson clonality was calculated as the square root of Simpson's diversity index over productive rearrangements. The immuneACCESS repertoire file appears here via TCRdb, limited to in-frame rearrangements. These files lack a portion of the clones; in checked studies, under half of the deficit traces to unresolved V genes, and the cause of the others is not known. V and J calls plus clone size are reproduced from that table; the DNA served to infer D and trimming. This sample gives fewer than 250,000 clones in total; nearly 90% of them show up just once. About 6.6% of the sample is held by the ten biggest clonotypes.

General conclusions and limits of the study: The quantity of clinical and demographic metadata differed by source and by participant and was supplied without curation.

The CDR3 numbers 14 residues from cysteine through phenylalanine. Only the CDR3 DNA is retained, 42 bases long and in frame from the first base. CDR1 and CDR2, per the germline V gene, are SGHAT and FQNNGV. The V and J ends are trimmed by 3 bases and 0 bases, leaving 8 bases between them. The chain links TRBV11-2 with TRBJ1-2; TRBD1 is perhaps the D gene, given 6 matching bases. The receptor was derived from a woman aged 40 to 55 who had recovered from COVID-19. The sequenced sample was peripheral blood. In nucleotide form, the sequence is TGTGCCAGCAGCTTGGGACAAGCTAACTATGGCTACACCTTC. This encodes CASSLGQANYGYTF.